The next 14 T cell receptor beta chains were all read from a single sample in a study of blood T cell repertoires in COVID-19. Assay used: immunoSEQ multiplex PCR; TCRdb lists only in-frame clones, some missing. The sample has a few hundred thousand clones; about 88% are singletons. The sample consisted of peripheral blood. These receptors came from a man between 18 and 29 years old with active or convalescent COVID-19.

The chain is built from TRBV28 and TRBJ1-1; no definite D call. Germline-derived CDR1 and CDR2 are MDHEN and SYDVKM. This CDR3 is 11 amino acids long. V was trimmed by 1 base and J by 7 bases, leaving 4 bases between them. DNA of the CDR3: TGTGCCAGCAGTTTATACAGTGAAGCTTTCTTT. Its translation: CASSLYSEAFF.

CDR3 coding DNA: TGCGCCAGCACTACGGGGGATGCCTACAATGAGCAGTTCTTC. Amino acids: CASTTGDAYNEQFF. The chain links TRBV5-1 to TRBJ2-1; a weak D match, TRBD2 (6 bases). Germline assignment: CDR1 SGHRS and CDR2 YFSETQ. The CDR3 spans 14 residues. V lost 6 bases to trimming and J lost 2 bases, with 12 bases between them. Together with reference TRBV5-1 and TRBJ2-1, the CDR3 gives the full variable domain: KAGVTQTPRYLIKTRGQQVTLSCSPISGHRSVSWYQQTPGQGLQFLFEYFSETQRNKGNFPGRFSGRQFSNSRSEMNVSTLELGDSALYLCASTTGDAYNEQFFGPGTRLTVL.

CDR3 sequence reads: CASSLVGLAGKETQYF. In nucleotides, the CDR3 is TGCGCCAGCAGCTTGGTGGGACTAGCTGGGAAAGAGACCCAGTACTTC. The gene calls are TRBV5-1 and TRBJ2-5; TRBD2 matches 9 bases. The CDR3 runs 16 residues. CDR1 is SGHRS, CDR2 YFSETQ, per germline. Germline trimming cut 0 bases from V and 3 bases from J; bases unmatched to any gene: 6.

CDR3: CASSFPGSSGNTIYF. Written as DNA, the CDR3 is TGTGCCAGCAGCTTCCCAGGCTCCTCTGGAAACACCATATATTTT. V usage is TRBV12-1 and J usage is TRBJ1-3; the table's TRBD1 call for D was not verified on the DNA. TRBV12-1 is flagged as a pseudogene. The CDR3 is 15 amino acids.

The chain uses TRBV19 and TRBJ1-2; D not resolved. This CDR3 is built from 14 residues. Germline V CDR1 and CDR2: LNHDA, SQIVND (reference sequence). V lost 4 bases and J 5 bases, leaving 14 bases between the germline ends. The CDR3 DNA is TGTGCCAGTAGTAAAGCCCAAACCCCATATGGCTACACCTTC. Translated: CASSKAQTPYGYTF.

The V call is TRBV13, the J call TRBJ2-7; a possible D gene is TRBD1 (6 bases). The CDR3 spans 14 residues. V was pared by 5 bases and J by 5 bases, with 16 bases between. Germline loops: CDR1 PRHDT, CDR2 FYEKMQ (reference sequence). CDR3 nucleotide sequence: TGTGCCAGCAGCCAAGGGACAAACAGGAACGAGCAGTACTTC. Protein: CASSQGTNRNEQYF.

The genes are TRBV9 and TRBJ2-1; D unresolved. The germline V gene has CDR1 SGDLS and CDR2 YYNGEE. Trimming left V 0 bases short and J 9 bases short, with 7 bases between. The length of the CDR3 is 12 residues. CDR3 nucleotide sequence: TGTGCCAGCAGCGTAGGTTACGGTGAGCAGTTCTTC. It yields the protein CASSVGYGEQFF.

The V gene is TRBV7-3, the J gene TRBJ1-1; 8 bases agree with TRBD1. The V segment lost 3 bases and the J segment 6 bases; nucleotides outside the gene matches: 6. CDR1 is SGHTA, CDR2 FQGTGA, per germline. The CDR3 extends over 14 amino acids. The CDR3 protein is CASSLTGVGSEAFF. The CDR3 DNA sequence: TGTGCCAGCAGCTTGACAGGGGTCGGTTCTGAAGCTTTCTTT.

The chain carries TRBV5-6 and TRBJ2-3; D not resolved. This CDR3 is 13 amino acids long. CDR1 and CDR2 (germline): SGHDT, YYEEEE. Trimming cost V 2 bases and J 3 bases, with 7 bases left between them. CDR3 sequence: CASSFPSTDTQYF. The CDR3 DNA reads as TGTGCCAGCAGCTTTCCTTCGACAGATACGCAGTATTTT.

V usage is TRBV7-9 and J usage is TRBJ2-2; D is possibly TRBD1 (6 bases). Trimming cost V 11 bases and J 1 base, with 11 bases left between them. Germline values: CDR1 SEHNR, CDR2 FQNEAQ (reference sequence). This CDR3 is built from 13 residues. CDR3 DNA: TGTGCCGGGGGACATTGGAACACCGGGGAGCTGTTTTTT. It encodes CAGGHWNTGELFF.

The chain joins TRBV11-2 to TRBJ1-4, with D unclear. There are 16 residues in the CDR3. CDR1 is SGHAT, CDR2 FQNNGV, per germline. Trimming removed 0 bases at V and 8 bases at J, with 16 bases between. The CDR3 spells CASSLDRWGGGEKLFF. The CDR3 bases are TGTGCCAGCAGCTTAGATCGTTGGGGTGGAGGAGAAAAACTGTTTTTT.

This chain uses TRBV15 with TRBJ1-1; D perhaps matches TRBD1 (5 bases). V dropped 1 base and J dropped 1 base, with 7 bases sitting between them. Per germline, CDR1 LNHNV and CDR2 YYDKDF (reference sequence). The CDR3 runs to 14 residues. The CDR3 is CATSRGGANTEAFF. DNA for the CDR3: TGTGCCACCAGCAGAGGCGGGGCGAACACTGAAGCTTTCTTT.

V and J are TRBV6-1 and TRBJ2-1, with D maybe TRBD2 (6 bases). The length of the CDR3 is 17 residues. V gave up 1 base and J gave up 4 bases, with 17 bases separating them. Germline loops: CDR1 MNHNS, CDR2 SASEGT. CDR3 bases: TGTGCCAGCAGTGAAGACCCCCCAGCGGGTGATTACAATGAGCAGTTCTTC. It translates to CASSEDPPAGDYNEQFF.

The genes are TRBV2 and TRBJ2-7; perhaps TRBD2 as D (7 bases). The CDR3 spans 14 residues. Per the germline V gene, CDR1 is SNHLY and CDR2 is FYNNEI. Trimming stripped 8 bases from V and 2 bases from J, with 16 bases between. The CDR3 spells CASPRGGGPYEQYF. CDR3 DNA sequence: TGTGCCAGCCCCAGGGGAGGGGGACCCTACGAGCAGTACTTC.